These 10 T cell receptor beta chains originate from one sample sequenced in a study of blood T cell repertoires in COVID-19. Sequenced by immunoSEQ multiplex PCR; TCRdb stores in-frame clones only, minus some. The sample has about 98,000 clones, about 85% seen once. The sequenced material came from peripheral blood. The receptors come from a man aged 45-60 years with active COVID-19.

This sequence joins TRBV5-6 and TRBJ1-2; D remains ambiguous. Trimming removed 0 bases from V and 0 bases from J, with 6 bases in between. The germline V gene has CDR1 SGHDT and CDR2 YYEEEE. The CDR3 is 14 residues long. CDR3 bases: TGTGCCAGCAGCTTGGTCCGAGCTAACTATGGCTACACCTTC. Amino acid sequence: CASSLVRANYGYTF.

DNA for the CDR3: TGTGCCAGCAGCGTAGGTGAGGGACACGGGATCGATGAGCAGTTCTTC. As protein: CASSVGEGHGIDEQFF. The chain uses TRBV9 and TRBJ2-1; the D gene is possibly TRBD1 (6 bases). Germline values: CDR1 SGDLS, CDR2 YYNGEE. Between the trimmed V and J ends, which lost 0 bases and 8 bases, there was a span of 18 bases. The CDR3 extends over 16 amino acids.

The chain is built from TRBV6-1 and TRBJ2-7; tentative D call: TRBD2 (5 bases). Germline CDR1 and CDR2: MNHNS and SASEGT. V lost 2 bases, J lost 5 bases, and 13 bases lay in between. The CDR3 extends over 14 amino acids. The CDR3 bases are TGTGCCAGCAGTGAACTGTCCCGGGGAGACGAGCAGTACTTC. It encodes CASSELSRGDEQYF.

The rearrangement links TRBV9 to TRBJ1-2, with 10 bases aligning to TRBD1. J gave up 8 bases and V 0 bases, and 7 bases lay outside the gene matches. CDR3 length equals 15 residues. From germline, CDR1 is SGDLS and CDR2 YYNGEE. In DNA form, the CDR3 reads TGTGCCAGCAGCGTAGGGGGGACAGGGGCGAAGGGCTACACCTTC. Protein product: CASSVGGTGAKGYTF.

This rearrangement joins TRBV3-1 (or the pseudogene TRBV3-2) to TRBJ1-5; D perhaps matches TRBD1 (5 bases). The CDR3 length is 13 residues. From germline, CDR1 is LGHDT and CDR2 YNNKEL (reference sequence). Between the trimmed V and J ends, which lost 0 bases and 9 bases, there was a span of 9 bases. The CDR3 loop reads CASSQEVGAPQHF. CDR3 bases: TGTGCCAGCAGCCAAGAGGTTGGGGCGCCCCAGCATTTT.

This rearrangement joins TRBV29-1 to TRBJ1-2; 7 nucleotides agree with TRBD1. Germline-derived CDR1 and CDR2 are SQVTM and ANQGSEA. J lost 5 bases, V lost 0 bases, and 9 bases had no gene match. The CDR3 has 15 residues. The CDR3: CSVEDLEGGFYGYTF. CDR3 nucleotide sequence: TGCAGCGTTGAAGATCTGGAAGGGGGCTTTTATGGCTACACCTTC.

The gene calls are TRBV7-2 and TRBJ1-2; 10 bases fit TRBD1. The CDR3 is 15 amino acids. J gave up 4 bases and V 5 bases, and 7 bases lay outside the gene matches. Germline lookup yields CDR1 SGHTA and CDR2 FQGNSA. The CDR3 DNA reads TGTGCCAGCAGCCCATGGACAGGGGGTGGCTATGGCTACACCTTC. It codes for CASSPWTGGGYGYTF.

The V and J genes are TRBV5-1 and TRBJ2-7, with 8 bases that match TRBD1. Per the germline V gene, CDR1 is SGHRS and CDR2 is YFSETQ. J gave up 6 bases and V 3 bases, and 11 bases lay outside the gene matches. The CDR3 covers 15 residues. For the CDR3, the DNA is TGCGCCAGCAGCTGGGCGGGACAGGAAAATGGCGAGCAGTACTTC. Translated: CASSWAGQENGEQYF.

The rearrangement uses TRBV6-5 and TRBJ1-1, with D perhaps TRBD1 (5 bases). The CDR3 sequence is 14 residues long. Germline CDR1 is MNHEY and CDR2 is SVGAGI. With 7 bases removed from V and 1 base from J, the gap between germline ends came to 13 bases. The CDR3 bases are TGTGCCAGCAAGTTGGGGGGAAAGAACACTGAAGCTTTCTTT. It yields the protein CASKLGGKNTEAFF.

This clone was seen a handful of times. The DNA of the CDR3 is TGCAGTGCTAGTAAGGGCAGCGGGGGGCGAAGTGAGCAGTTCTTC. This translates into CSASKGSGGRSEQFF. This chain joins TRBV20-1 and TRBJ2-1; 9 nucleotides match TRBD2. CDR1 and CDR2 from the germline V gene are DFQATT and SNEGSKA (reference sequence). With 3 bases clipped from V and 9 bases from J, the junction kept 12 bases outside the gene matches. The CDR3 length is 15 residues.